The rows below give T cell receptor beta chains drawn from one sample of a study of T cells in Graves' hyperthyroidism and ophthalmopathy. Using its own MiXCR run on the multiplex PCR reads, TCRdb lists one record per CDR3 protein. The sample consists of about 640,000 distinct CDR3 sequences, around 20% of them appearing once. Source material: blood. These receptors were taken from a man in his thirties or forties with Graves' ophthalmopathy. Each CDR3 is given with its conserved first and last residue. The order of the fields is V gene, clone size, D gene, J gene, CDR3 DNA, CDR3 protein. D genes are given only for firm matches. The size entry is marked missing in some rows and otherwise reads once, few, many or a size class.

TRBV6-1	few	NA	TRBJ2-1	TGTGCCAGCGCTCTTGGGGACTCCTACAATGAGCAGTTCTTC	CASALGDSYNEQFF
TRBV5-1	once	NA	TRBJ1-1	TGCGCCAGCAGCTTTAACAGCATGAACACTGAAGCTTTCTTT	CASSFNSMNTEAFF
TRBV27	NA	NA	TRBJ1-1	TGTGCCACCTCAGCGGGGGACACTGAAGCTTTCTTT	CATSAGDTEAFF
TRBV15	many	TRBD1	TRBJ2-7	TGTGCCACCGGACAGGATTCCTACGAGCAGTACTTC	CATGQDSYEQYF
TRBV10-3	NA	NA	TRBJ2-7	TGTGCCATCAGTATCCGGGACGACGAATGGGAGCAGTACTTC	CAISIRDDEWEQYF
TRBV11-3	few	NA	TRBJ2-2	TGTGCCAGCAGCTTAAATCCGGGCGGGGAGCTGTTTTTT	CASSLNPGGELFF
TRBV7-9	few	NA	TRBJ1-2	TGTGCCAGCAGCCTAGGTCTTCCTCCGGATGGCTACACCTTC	CASSLGLPPDGYTF
TRBV20-1	few	NA	TRBJ2-4	TGCAGTGCTAGATGGCCAGGGCTAGACATTCAGTACTTC	CSARWPGLDIQYF
TRBV9	NA	TRBD2	TRBJ2-7	TGTGCCAGCAGCGTAGGCGGTAGCGGGAGTCTTCGGGGTGGCGAGCAGTACTTC	CASSVGGSGSLRGGEQYF
TRBV25-1	few	NA	TRBJ2-7	TGTGCCAGCAGATCGAGTGGGGCTTACGAGCAGTACTTC	CASRSSGAYEQYF
TRBV15	many	NA	TRBJ2-1	TGTGCCACCAGCAGAGATGAAGTAAATGAGCAGTTCTTC	CATSRDEVNEQFF
TRBV5-5	few	NA	TRBJ1-1	TGTGCCAGCAGCTCGTCCGGGGACCCTGAAGCTTTCTTT	CASSSSGDPEAFF
TRBV6-2/TRBV6-3	NA	NA	TRBJ2-7	TGTGCCAGCAGTTACTCCACAGGGTCGTTCTACGAGCAGTACTTC	CASSYSTGSFYEQYF
TRBV6-6	NA	NA	TRBJ2-2	TGTGCCAGCAGTTACCTGGAAGATAACACCGGGGAGCTGTTTTTT	CASSYLEDNTGELFF
TRBV6-1	few	TRBD1	TRBJ1-2	TGTGCCAGCAGGGCGGACAGGGGGCGTGAAAACTATGGCTACACCTTC	CASRADRGRENYGYTF
TRBV4-1	NA	TRBD2	TRBJ2-1	TGCGCCAGCAGCCGGCTAGCGGGAAGCAATGAGCAGTTCTTC	CASSRLAGSNEQFF
TRBV3-1	many	NA	TRBJ2-7	TGTGCCAGCAGCCAAGAGCGGGGCCTCTCCTACGAGCAGTACTTC	CASSQERGLSYEQYF
TRBV7-2	NA	TRBD2	TRBJ2-7	TGTGCCAGCAGCCCCGGGACTAGCGACCTGGTGGCCTACGAGCAGTACTTC	CASSPGTSDLVAYEQYF
TRBV19	few	TRBD2	TRBJ2-7	TGTGCCAGTAGTATGGGCGGGGGTTACGAGCAGTACTTC	CASSMGGGYEQYF
TRBV20-1	NA	NA	TRBJ2-3	TGCAGTGCTAGTCGACCCACTAGCACAGATGCGCAGTATTTT	CSASRPTSTDAQYF
TRBV28	NA	TRBD2	TRBJ2-2	TGTGCCAGCTCGGGGGGTAGCGGCACCGGGGAGCTGTTTTTT	CASSGGSGTGELFF
TRBV9	NA	TRBD2	TRBJ2-2	TGTGCCAGCAGCGTAGGCCAGGCTAGCGGGGCGAACACCGGGGAGCTGTTTTTT	CASSVGQASGANTGELFF
TRBV6-1	many	TRBD1	TRBJ2-7	TGTGCCAGCAGTGAATTGGGGACAGGGTCCTACGAGCAGTACTTC	CASSELGTGSYEQYF
TRBV19	NA	NA	TRBJ1-1	TGTGCCAGTAGTAAAAGCCTGAACACTGAAGCTTTCTTT	CASSKSLNTEAFF
TRBV30	few	TRBD1	TRBJ2-7	TGTGCCTTGGGACAGCTTTCCTACGAGCAGTACTTC	CALGQLSYEQYF
TRBV20-1	NA	TRBD2	TRBJ2-1	TGCAGTGCTAGAGGCCTTCGGGGGGCCTACAATGAGCAGTTCTTC	CSARGLRGAYNEQFF
TRBV19	NA	NA	TRBJ2-2	TGTGCCAGTAGTTCTCCGGGGCGCAGTACCGGGGAGCTGTTTTTT	CASSSPGRSTGELFF
TRBV28	NA	TRBD1	TRBJ1-2	TGTGCCAGCAGGGGGCAGGGGGTGGGCTATGGCTACACCTTC	CASRGQGVGYGYTF
TRBV6-1	many	NA	TRBJ2-7	TGTGCCACCCTGACAGCCGTTTTCGAGCAGTACTTC	CATLTAVFEQYF
TRBV2	once	NA	TRBJ2-1	TGTGTGGCCGGCGGAGAGCAGTTCTTC	CVAGGEQFF
TRBV19	few	NA	TRBJ1-5	TGTGCCAGTAGTATAGAACCCACGGCCAAAGCCCAGCATTTT	CASSIEPTAKAQHF
TRBV7-3	few	TRBD2	TRBJ2-1	TGTGCCAGCAGCCCGGGGACTAGCGGGAGGGTAAATGAGCAGTTCTTC	CASSPGTSGRVNEQFF
TRBV28	NA	TRBD1	TRBJ2-2	TGTGCCAGCAGTTTCGGACAGGAGGAGATGGGGGAGCTGTTTTTT	CASSFGQEEMGELFF
TRBV30	few	NA	TRBJ1-1	TGTGCCTGGACTAGCCTGGTGAACGCTGAAGCTTTCTTT	CAWTSLVNAEAFF
TRBV6-1	many	NA	TRBJ2-1	TGTGCCAGCAGCTTAGCCGGGGGCCCCTACAATGAGCAGTTCTTC	CASSLAGGPYNEQFF
TRBV30	few	TRBD1	TRBJ1-1	TGTGCCTGGAGTGCGAAGGGACAGGGGAACACTGAAGCTTTCTTT	CAWSAKGQGNTEAFF
TRBV2	many	TRBD2	TRBJ2-1	TGTGCCAGCATGGCGGGAGGGCCGTTAGGTGAGCAGTTCTTC	CASMAGGPLGEQFF
TRBV14	NA	NA	TRBJ2-3	TGTGCCAGCAGCCAAGATTCCTTCCTTGCGTTTAGCACAGATACGCAGTATTTT	CASSQDSFLAFSTDTQYF
TRBV27	NA	TRBD2	TRBJ2-1	TGTGCCAGCAGCCTAGGGGAGGCTAGCGGGAGGTGGGGCAATGAGCAGTTCTTC	CASSLGEASGRWGNEQFF
TRBV6-2/TRBV6-3	NA	NA	TRBJ2-2	TGTGCCAGCAGTGACCAACGCACAAACACCGGGGAGCTGTTTTTT	CASSDQRTNTGELFF
TRBV19	NA	NA	TRBJ2-7	TGTGCCAGTAGTATCCAGCCAGGCGCGTCCTACGAGCAGTACTTC	CASSIQPGASYEQYF
TRBV28	NA	NA	TRBJ1-4	TGTGCCAGCAGTTTCCAACAGGTCCCTAATGAAAAACTGTTTTTT	CASSFQQVPNEKLFF
TRBV20-1	NA	NA	TRBJ2-1	TGCAGTGCTTCCGGGCTGGTGGGGTTCAATGAGCAGTTCTTC	CSASGLVGFNEQFF
TRBV2	few	NA	TRBJ2-7	TGTGCCAGCAACTCAAGGTATTCTTACGAGCAGTACTTC	CASNSRYSYEQYF
TRBV7-2	many	NA	TRBJ1-2	TGTGCCAGCAGCTTAGTACAGGGCCGTGGCTACACCTTC	CASSLVQGRGYTF
TRBV5-1	NA	TRBD1	TRBJ2-7	TGCGCCAGCAGCTTTGTCCCCCAGGGACAGGGGGCGGGGGAGCAGTACTTC	CASSFVPQGQGAGEQYF
TRBV18	few	TRBD1	TRBJ2-6	TGTGCCAGCTCACCCGACAGGGGCTCTGGGGCCAACGTCCTGACTTTC	CASSPDRGSGANVLTF
TRBV19	NA	TRBD1	TRBJ2-3	TGTGCCAGTAGTATACTCCCGGGACAGGGGGATACGCAGTATTTT	CASSILPGQGDTQYF
TRBV6-1	few	TRBD1	TRBJ1-1	TGTGCCAGCAGATTAGCAGGGGGCTTCACTGAAGCTTTCTTT	CASRLAGGFTEAFF
TRBV7-8	many	TRBD1	TRBJ2-5	TGTGCCAGCAGTGCTATAGGGGGCGCGGAGACCCAGTACTTC	CASSAIGGAETQYF
TRBV5-6	few	NA	TRBJ2-5	TGTGCCAGCAGCTTGGTGGCGAGGATCAGGGAGACCCAGTACTTC	CASSLVARIRETQYF
TRBV12-5	NA	NA	TRBJ1-1	TGTGCTAGTGGTTTCTATACCTTAGGGAAGGAGGAGAACACTGAAGCTTTCTTT	CASGFYTLGKEENTEAFF
TRBV11-2	many	NA	TRBJ2-5	TGTGCCAGCAGATTAGGGGGGGCCCAAGAGACCCAGTACTTC	CASRLGGAQETQYF
TRBV6-5	many	NA	TRBJ1-1	TGTGCCAGCAGTTACTCTTGGGGGAACACTGAAGCTTTCTTT	CASSYSWGNTEAFF
TRBV30	few	NA	TRBJ1-1	TGTGCCTGGGGAAAGACCGGACCCCCCCTCTTT	CAWGKTGPPLF
TRBV6-1	many	NA	TRBJ1-1	TGTGCCAGCACGTTAACGGGAGGGAGGACTGAAGCTTTCTTT	CASTLTGGRTEAFF
TRBV12-3/TRBV12-4	few	NA	TRBJ2-5	TGTGCCAGCAGTAGCCCTCGGGGGGAGACCCAGTACTTC	CASSSPRGETQYF
TRBV2	NA	TRBD1	TRBJ2-7	TGTGCCAGCAACATCCTGGACAGGGCGGTGGGGCAGTACTTC	CASNILDRAVGQYF
TRBV27	few	TRBD2	TRBJ2-1	TGTGCCAGCAGCGGGGGGGCCCGCAATGAGCAGTTCTTC	CASSGGARNEQFF